The rows below give T cell receptor beta chains drawn from one sample of a study of T cell repertoires in cytomegalovirus infection. No antigens are known for them. One entry per CDR3 protein results from TCRdb running MiXCR on the reads. This table holds approximately 910,000 distinct CDR3 sequences, 31% found once. Sequencing used cultured CD8+ T cells from PBMCs, obtained from culture after CMV antigen stimulation. The receptors were gathered from a human donor in good health (CMV status not recorded). Some clones in this sample may be carry-over from other donors' samples. Each CDR3 is given with its conserved first and last residue. The D gene is left open where the match is weak. A row's size may be missing; if present it is once, few, many or a size class.

clone size	CDR3 length	J gene	V gene	D gene	CDR3 DNA	CDR3 protein
few	18	TRBJ1-1	TRBV4-2	TRBD1	TGTGCCAGCAGTTCATTCCCGGGACAGGGAGGCGGTAGCACTGAAGCTTTCTTT	CASSSFPGQGGGSTEAFF
NA	15	TRBJ1-1	TRBV7-4	TRBD1	TGTGCCAGCAGCGGAGGGGGCAGGGGCCACACTGAAGCTTTCTTT	CASSGGGRGHTEAFF
NA	17	TRBJ1-6	TRBV4-1	NA	TGCGCCAGCAGCCACCCCAACTCAGGGGATCCCGGGTCACCCCTCCACTTT	CASSHPNSGDPGSPLHF
many	15	TRBJ2-2	TRBV11-3	TRBD2	TGTGCCAGCAGCTTAGTGCGGGGGGGCAGCGGGGAGCTGTTTTTT	CASSLVRGGSGELFF
NA	14	TRBJ1-2	TRBV7-9	NA	TGTGCCGCAGAAGGGGGTGGTCAGGAGTATGGCTACACCTTC	CAAEGGGQEYGYTF
few	14	TRBJ1-5	TRBV27	NA	TGTGCCAGCGGCAGGATTTTGAGCAATCAGCCCCAGCATTTT	CASGRILSNQPQHF
NA	13	TRBJ2-5	TRBV25-1	NA	TGTGCCAGCAGTGAATATTTATCGGATACCCAGTACTTC	CASSEYLSDTQYF
few	14	TRBJ1-6	TRBV2	TRBD1	TGTGCCAGCAGCGGGGACAGGGGCGGTTCACCCCTCCACTTT	CASSGDRGGSPLHF
many	16	TRBJ1-4	TRBV6-6	NA	TGTGCCAGCAGGCTTCTACCGGGATCGATAAATGAAAAACTGTTTTTT	CASRLLPGSINEKLFF
NA	16	TRBJ2-7	TRBV4-2	NA	TGTGCCAGCAGCCAAGCTTCGCCCGGGGTAGCCTACGAGCAGTACTTC	CASSQASPGVAYEQYF
NA	16	TRBJ2-1	TRBV20-1	TRBD1	TGCAGTGCCCGGGACAGGGGGTATAGCTCCTACAATGAGCAGTTCTTC	CSARDRGYSSYNEQFF
few	15	TRBJ1-3	TRBV28	NA	TGTGCCAGCAGATCCGGGACGAGCTCTGGAAACACCATATATTTT	CASRSGTSSGNTIYF
NA	16	TRBJ2-2	TRBV6-5	TRBD2	TGTGCCAGCACCCAGGGACTAGCGGTAGATACCGGGGAGCTGTTTTTT	CASTQGLAVDTGELFF
many	12	TRBJ2-1	TRBV12-3/TRBV12-4	NA	TGTGCCAGCAGTTTGGGGGACGATGAGCAGTTCTTC	CASSLGDDEQFF
few	14	TRBJ1-1	TRBV12-3/TRBV12-4	TRBD1	TGTGCCAGCAGTTCCCGGACAGGGGGCAGGGGAGCTTTCTTT	CASSSRTGGRGAFF
NA	17	TRBJ1-1	TRBV6-5	TRBD1	TGTGCCAGCAGTTACGGGCAGGACAGGGGCATGAACACTGAAGCTTTCTTT	CASSYGQDRGMNTEAFF
many	13	TRBJ1-1	TRBV4-1	NA	TGCGCCAGCAGCCAAGTTGGGTACACTGAAGCTTTCTTT	CASSQVGYTEAFF
NA	16	TRBJ2-5	TRBV2	TRBD2	TGTGCCATTCCGGGACTAGCGGGGGATTTCCAAGAGACCCAGTACTTC	CAIPGLAGDFQETQYF
few	15	TRBJ2-1	TRBV6-6	NA	TGTGCCAGCAGTTACATGGAGGGACAGACCAATGAGCAGTTCTTC	CASSYMEGQTNEQFF
NA	14	TRBJ2-3	TRBV27	NA	TGTGCCAGCAGTCCCCCCAACGGGGCAGATACGCAGTATTTT	CASSPPNGADTQYF
NA	13	TRBJ2-1	TRBV19	TRBD2	TGTGCCAGTAGCCAGCGGGGGGGCGATGAGCAGTTCTTC	CASSQRGGDEQFF
NA	15	TRBJ2-5	TRBV19	TRBD2	TGTGCCAGTAGTATGTCGGCGGGGGAAGGGGAGACCCAGTACTTC	CASSMSAGEGETQYF
few	17	TRBJ2-4	TRBV15	TRBD1	TGTGCCACCAGCAGTGGGTGGCAGGGGGTAGCCAAAAACATTCAGTACTTC	CATSSGWQGVAKNIQYF
NA	12	TRBJ1-1	TRBV6-5	NA	TGTGCCAGCAGTCAACCAGGCATCTTAGCTTTCTTT	CASSQPGILAFF
many	11	TRBJ2-3	TRBV11-2	TRBD1	TGTGCCAGTCGGGACAGTGATACGCAGTATTTT	CASRDSDTQYF
NA	16	TRBJ2-5	TRBV7-6	TRBD1	TGTGTCAGCAGCCGGGGTTCGGGACAGCCGGGGGAGACCCAGTACTTC	CVSSRGSGQPGETQYF
many	14	TRBJ2-3	TRBV7-9	NA	TGTGCCAGCAGCCCCGACAGGTTGACAGATACGCAGTATTTT	CASSPDRLTDTQYF
few	15	TRBJ1-1	TRBV7-2	NA	TGTGCCAGCAGCTTCTCGACACGCGGGAACACTGAAGCTTTCTTT	CASSFSTRGNTEAFF
many	14	TRBJ2-2	TRBV7-7	NA	TGTGCTAGCAGAGACAGGTCGAACACCGGGGAGCTGTTTTTT	CASRDRSNTGELFF
few	15	TRBJ2-3	TRBV7-8	NA	TGTGCCAGCAGCCCGGAGTGGGCTTCGGAGGATACGCAGTATTTT	CASSPEWASEDTQYF
NA	16	TRBJ2-1	TRBV7-6	TRBD2	TGTGCCAGCAGCTTAGCTAGCGGGGGGTCTCAAAATGAGCAGTTCTTC	CASSLASGGSQNEQFF
many	18	TRBJ1-5	TRBV6-1	NA	TGTGCCAGCAGTGACCCTCTGGGAGGGTGGGGGTCAAATCAGCCCCAGCATTTT	CASSDPLGGWGSNQPQHF
NA	15	TRBJ1-4	TRBV2	TRBD1	TGTGCCAGCAGTGAATCGCGGGACAGGGAGGCAAAACTGTTTTTT	CASSESRDREAKLFF
NA	14	TRBJ2-1	TRBV7-9	NA	TGTGCCAGCAGCGGGGGGCCATCTGGGAATGAGCAGTTCTTC	CASSGGPSGNEQFF
few	15	TRBJ1-5	TRBV7-6	NA	TGTGCCAGCAGCTTAGGGCAGGGCGGTCAGCAGCCCCAGCATTTT	CASSLGQGGQQPQHF
many	14	TRBJ2-1	TRBV12-3/TRBV12-4	TRBD2	TGTGCCAGCAGTTTAGACGGGGGAGGGAATGAGCAGTTCTTC	CASSLDGGGNEQFF
NA	11	TRBJ1-2	TRBV29-1	NA	TGCAGCGTTGTGGGGGGGAATGGCTACACCTTC	CSVVGGNGYTF
NA	13	TRBJ2-7	TRBV7-6	NA	TGTGCCAGCAGCTTGGATGACGGCTACGAGCAGTACTTC	CASSLDDGYEQYF
NA	16	TRBJ2-1	TRBV27	NA	TGTGCCAGCAGTCCACCGGGGGGCCCTTTGGGAAATGAGCAGTTCTTC	CASSPPGGPLGNEQFF
NA	11	TRBJ1-2	TRBV7-2	NA	TGTGCAAGGGAGTCTAACTATGGCTACACCTTC	CARESNYGYTF
few	16	TRBJ2-1	TRBV7-6	NA	TGTGCCAGCAGCTCCACGGGACACTCGGGCTACAATGAGCAGTTCTTC	CASSSTGHSGYNEQFF
NA	15	TRBJ2-1	TRBV4-3	NA	TGCGCCAGCAGCCAAGAAAGCGCAGGGCCCAATGAGCAGTTCTTC	CASSQESAGPNEQFF
NA	15	TRBJ1-5	TRBV9	TRBD1	TGTGCCAGCAGCGTAGCAGGGACAGGCTTGGAGCCCCAGCATTTT	CASSVAGTGLEPQHF
few	17	TRBJ2-3	TRBV12-3/TRBV12-4	TRBD2	TGTGCCAGCAGTTTAGTAGGTAGCGGGGGGGCAGAAGATACGCAGTATTTT	CASSLVGSGGAEDTQYF
few	17	TRBJ1-1	TRBV7-6	TRBD1	TGTGCCAGCAGCCCAATTGGACAGGGGGCAAGGTGGACTGAAGCTTTCTTT	CASSPIGQGARWTEAFF
many	15	TRBJ2-7	TRBV3-1	TRBD2	TGTGCCAGCAGCGTTTCTAGCGGGGGGGCCTACGAGCAGTACTTC	CASSVSSGGAYEQYF
few	18	TRBJ2-3	TRBV7-2	TRBD2	TGTGCCAGCAGCTTAGTAATTAGCGGGGGGGCGAGCACAGATACGCAGTATTTT	CASSLVISGGASTDTQYF
NA	15	TRBJ2-1	TRBV5-4	TRBD2	TGTGCCAGCAGCTCCTCTAGCGGGGGCCTCCTGGGGCAGTTCTTC	CASSSSSGGLLGQFF
NA	15	TRBJ2-7	TRBV20-1	NA	TGCAGTGCTAGAGACAGGGGAGCGTTAAGCTACGAGCAGTACTTC	CSARDRGALSYEQYF
few	18	TRBJ1-4	TRBV6-6	TRBD1	TGTGCCAGCAGTTACCGGGGGACAGAACCTTCAACTAATGAAAAACTGTTTTTT	CASSYRGTEPSTNEKLFF
NA	14	TRBJ2-7	TRBV20-1	NA	TGCAGTGCTAGAGATCTAACAAGACGGTACGAGCAGTACTTC	CSARDLTRRYEQYF
few	14	TRBJ2-7	TRBV7-2	TRBD2	TGTGCCAGCAGGCTGGGGGGGGTTTTTTACGAGCAGTACTTC	CASRLGGVFYEQYF
NA	18	TRBJ1-4	TRBV12-3/TRBV12-4	NA	TGTGCCAGCAGTTTTGGGACCGAGGGCCGAGCAACTAATGAAAAACTGTTTTTT	CASSFGTEGRATNEKLFF
NA	14	TRBJ2-3	TRBV27	NA	TGTGCCAGCAGTTTATCGACGGATGCGGATACGCAGTATTTT	CASSLSTDADTQYF